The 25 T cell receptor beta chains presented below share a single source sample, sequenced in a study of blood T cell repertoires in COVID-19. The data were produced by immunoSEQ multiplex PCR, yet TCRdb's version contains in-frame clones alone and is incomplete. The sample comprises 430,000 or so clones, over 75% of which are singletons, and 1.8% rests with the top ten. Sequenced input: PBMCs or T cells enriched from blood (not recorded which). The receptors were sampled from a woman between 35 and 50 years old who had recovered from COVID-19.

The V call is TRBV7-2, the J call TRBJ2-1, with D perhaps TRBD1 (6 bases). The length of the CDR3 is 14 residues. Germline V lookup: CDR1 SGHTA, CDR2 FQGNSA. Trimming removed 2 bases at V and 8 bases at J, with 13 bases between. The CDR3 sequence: CASSLTGPGDEQFF. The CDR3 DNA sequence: TGTGCCAGCAGCTTAACAGGGCCTGGCGATGAGCAGTTCTTC. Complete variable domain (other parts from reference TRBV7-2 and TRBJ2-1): GAGVSQSPSNKVTEKGKDVELRCDPISGHTALYWYRQSLGQGLEFLIYFQGNSAPDKSGLPSDRFSAERTGGSVSTLTIQRTQQEDSAVYLCASSLTGPGDEQFFGPGTRLTVL.

The CDR3 DNA sequence: TGTGCCAGCAGCTCGGGATACTATAATTCACCCCTCCACTTT. It codes for CASSSGYYNSPLHF. V and J are TRBV5-8 and TRBJ1-6; D remains ambiguous. Germline V gene sequence: CDR1 SGHTS, CDR2 YDEGEE. The V gene lost 3 bases and the J gene lost 3 bases, with 7 bases spanning the gap. The CDR3 extends over 14 amino acids.

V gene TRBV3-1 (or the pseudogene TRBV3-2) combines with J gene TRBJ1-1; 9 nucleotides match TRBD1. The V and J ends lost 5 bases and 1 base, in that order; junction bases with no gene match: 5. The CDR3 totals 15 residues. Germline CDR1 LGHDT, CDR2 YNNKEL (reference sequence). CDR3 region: CASSYSDRGNTEAFF. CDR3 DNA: TGTGCCAGCAGCTACTCGGACAGGGGGAACACTGAAGCTTTCTTT.

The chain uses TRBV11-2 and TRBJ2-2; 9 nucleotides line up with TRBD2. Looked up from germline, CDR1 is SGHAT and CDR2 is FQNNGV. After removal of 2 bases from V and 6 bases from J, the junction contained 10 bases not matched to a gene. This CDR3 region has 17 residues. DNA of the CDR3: TGTGCCAGCAGCTTAAGCCTAATTAGCGGGAGATCCGGGGAGCTGTTTTTT. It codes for CASSLSLISGRSGELFF.

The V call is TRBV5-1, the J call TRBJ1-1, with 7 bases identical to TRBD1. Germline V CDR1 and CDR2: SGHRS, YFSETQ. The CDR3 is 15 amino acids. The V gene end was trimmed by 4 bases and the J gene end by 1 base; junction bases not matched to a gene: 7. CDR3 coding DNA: TGCGCCAGCAGCCCCCGACAGGGAAAGAACACTGAAGCTTTCTTT. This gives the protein CASSPRQGKNTEAFF.

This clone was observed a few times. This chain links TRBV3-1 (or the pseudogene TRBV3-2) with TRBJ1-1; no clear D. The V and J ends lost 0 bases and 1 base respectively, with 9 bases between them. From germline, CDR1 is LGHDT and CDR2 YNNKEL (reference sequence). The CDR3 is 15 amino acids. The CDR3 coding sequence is TGTGCCAGCAGCCAAGATTCTTCAGGGAACACTGAAGCTTTCTTT. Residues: CASSQDSSGNTEAFF.

The CDR3 DNA sequence: TGTGCCAGCAGCTTAGCCAACAGGGCAAATGAGCAGTTCTTC. Translation gives CASSLANRANEQFF. The V and J genes are TRBV11-3 and TRBJ2-1, with a tentative D call TRBD1 (6 bases). The CDR3 length is 14 residues. Trimming removed 1 base at V and 7 bases at J, with 11 bases between. CDR1 and CDR2 (germline): SGHNT, YENEEA.

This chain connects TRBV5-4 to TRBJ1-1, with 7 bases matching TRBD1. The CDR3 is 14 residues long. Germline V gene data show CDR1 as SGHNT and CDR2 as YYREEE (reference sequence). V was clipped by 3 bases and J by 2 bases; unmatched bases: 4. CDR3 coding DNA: TGTGCCAGCAGCTCCGGGACAGACAACACTGAAGCTTTCTTT. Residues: CASSSGTDNTEAFF. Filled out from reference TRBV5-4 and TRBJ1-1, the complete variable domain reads ETGVTQSPTHLIKTRGQQVTLRCSSQSGHNTVSWYQQALGQGPQFIFQYYREEENGRGNFPPRFSGLQFPNYSSELNVNALELDDSALYLCASSSGTDNTEAFFGQGTRLTVV.

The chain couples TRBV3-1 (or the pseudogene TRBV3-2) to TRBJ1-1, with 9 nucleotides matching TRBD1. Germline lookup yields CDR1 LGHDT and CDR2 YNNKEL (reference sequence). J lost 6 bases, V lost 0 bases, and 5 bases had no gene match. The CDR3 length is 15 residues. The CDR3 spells CASSQERTGAAEAFF. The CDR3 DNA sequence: TGTGCCAGCAGCCAAGAGCGGACAGGGGCGGCTGAAGCTTTCTTT.

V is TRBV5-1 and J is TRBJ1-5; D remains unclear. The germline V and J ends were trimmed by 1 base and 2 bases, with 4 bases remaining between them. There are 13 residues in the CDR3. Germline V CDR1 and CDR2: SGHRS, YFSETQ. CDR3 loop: CASSLIGNQPQHF. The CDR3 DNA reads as TGCGCCAGCAGCTTGATAGGCAATCAGCCCCAGCATTTT.

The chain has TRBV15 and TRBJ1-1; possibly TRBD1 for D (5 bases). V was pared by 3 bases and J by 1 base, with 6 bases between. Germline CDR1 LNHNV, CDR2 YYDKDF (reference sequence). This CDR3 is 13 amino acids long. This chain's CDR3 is CATSSDRNTEAFF. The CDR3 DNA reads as TGTGCCACCAGCAGCGACAGGAACACTGAAGCTTTCTTT.

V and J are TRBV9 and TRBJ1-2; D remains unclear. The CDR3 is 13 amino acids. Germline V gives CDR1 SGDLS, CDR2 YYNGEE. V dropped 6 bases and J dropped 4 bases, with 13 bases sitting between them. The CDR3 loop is CASTQDGVYGYTF. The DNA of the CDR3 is TGTGCCAGCACCCAAGATGGAGTCTATGGCTACACCTTC.

CDR3 region: CASSPGDSGRGGAGELFF. CDR3 in DNA: TGTGCCAGCAGCCCCGGGGATAGCGGGCGCGGGGGCGCCGGGGAGCTGTTTTTT. The rearrangement uses TRBV9 and TRBJ2-2; TRBD2 might be the D (7 bases). Germline V gene data show CDR1 as SGDLS and CDR2 as YYNGEE. The CDR3 consists of 18 residues. V lost 4 bases and J lost 6, with 25 bases in between.

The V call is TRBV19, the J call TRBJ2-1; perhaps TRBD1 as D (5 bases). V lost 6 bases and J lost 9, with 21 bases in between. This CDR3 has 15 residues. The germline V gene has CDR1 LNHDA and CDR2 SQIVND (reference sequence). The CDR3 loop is CASSPSPAGLVEQFF. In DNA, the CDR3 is TGTGCCAGTAGCCCCTCCCCCGCAGGGTTGGTTGAGCAGTTCTTC.

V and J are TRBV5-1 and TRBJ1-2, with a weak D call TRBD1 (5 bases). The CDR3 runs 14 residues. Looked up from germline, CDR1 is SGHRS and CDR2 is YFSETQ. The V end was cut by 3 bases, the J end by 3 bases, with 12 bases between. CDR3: CASSSDGGDYGYTF. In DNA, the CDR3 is TGCGCCAGCAGCTCGGACGGGGGGGACTATGGCTACACCTTC.

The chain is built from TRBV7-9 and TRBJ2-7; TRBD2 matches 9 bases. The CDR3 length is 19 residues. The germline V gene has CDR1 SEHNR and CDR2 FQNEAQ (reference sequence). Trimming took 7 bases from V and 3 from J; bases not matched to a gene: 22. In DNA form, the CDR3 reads TGTGCCAGCATCCTCGCTGGGGTAGCGGGGGCTAAAAGGGGCTACGAGCAGTACTTC. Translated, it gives CASILAGVAGAKRGYEQYF.

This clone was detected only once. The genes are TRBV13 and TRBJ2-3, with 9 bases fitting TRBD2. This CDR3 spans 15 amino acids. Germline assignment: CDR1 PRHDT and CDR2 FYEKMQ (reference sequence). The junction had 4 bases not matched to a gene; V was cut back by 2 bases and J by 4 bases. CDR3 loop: CASSLRGLAADTQYF. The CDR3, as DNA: TGTGCCAGCAGCTTAAGGGGACTAGCTGCAGATACGCAGTATTTT.

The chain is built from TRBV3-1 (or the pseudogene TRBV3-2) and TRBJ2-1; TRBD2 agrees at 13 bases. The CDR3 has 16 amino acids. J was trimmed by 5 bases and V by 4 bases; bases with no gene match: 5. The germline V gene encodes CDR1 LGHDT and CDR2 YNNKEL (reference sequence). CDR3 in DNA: TGTGCCAGCAGCCCCTCGACTAGCGGGAGGAACAATGAGCAGTTCTTC. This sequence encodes CASSPSTSGRNNEQFF.

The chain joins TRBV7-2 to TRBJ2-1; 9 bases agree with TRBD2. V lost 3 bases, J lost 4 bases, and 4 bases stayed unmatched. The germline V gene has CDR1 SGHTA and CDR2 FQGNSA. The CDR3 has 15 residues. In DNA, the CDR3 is TGTGCCAGCAGCTTCCTAGCGGGGCTTTACAATGAGCAGTTCTTC. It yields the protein CASSFLAGLYNEQFF.

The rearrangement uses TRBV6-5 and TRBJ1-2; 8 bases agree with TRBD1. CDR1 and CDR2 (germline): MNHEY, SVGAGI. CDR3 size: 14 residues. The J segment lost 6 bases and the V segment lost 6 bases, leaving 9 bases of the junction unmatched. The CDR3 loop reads CASSIIGQGDGYTF. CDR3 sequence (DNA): TGTGCCAGCAGCATCATCGGACAGGGCGATGGCTACACCTTC.

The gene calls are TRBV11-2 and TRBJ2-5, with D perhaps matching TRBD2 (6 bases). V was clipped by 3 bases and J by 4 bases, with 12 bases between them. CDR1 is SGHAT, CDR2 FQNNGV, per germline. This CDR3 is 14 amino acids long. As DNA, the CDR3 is TGTGCCAGCAGCTTGGACTACGTGTCAGAGACCCAGTACTTC. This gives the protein CASSLDYVSETQYF.

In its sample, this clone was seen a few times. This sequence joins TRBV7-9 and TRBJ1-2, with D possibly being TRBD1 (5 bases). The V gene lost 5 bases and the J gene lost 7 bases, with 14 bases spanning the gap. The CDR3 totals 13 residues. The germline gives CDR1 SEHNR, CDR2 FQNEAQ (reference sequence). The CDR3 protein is CASSPQGGSGYTF. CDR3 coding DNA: TGTGCCAGCAGCCCCCAGGGTGGCTCTGGCTACACCTTC.

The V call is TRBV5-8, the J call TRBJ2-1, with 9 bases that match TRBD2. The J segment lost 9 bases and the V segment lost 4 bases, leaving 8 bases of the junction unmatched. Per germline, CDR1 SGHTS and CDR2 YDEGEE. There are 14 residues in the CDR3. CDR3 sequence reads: CASSRTGLAFEQFF. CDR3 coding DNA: TGTGCCAGCAGCCGAACTGGACTAGCGTTTGAGCAGTTCTTC. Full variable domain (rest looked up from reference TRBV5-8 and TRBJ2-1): EAGVTQSPTHLIKTRGQQATLRCSPISGHTSVYWYQQALGLGLQFLLWYDEGEERNRGNFPPRFSGRQFPNYSSELNVNALELEDSALYLCASSRTGLAFEQFFGPGTRLTVL.

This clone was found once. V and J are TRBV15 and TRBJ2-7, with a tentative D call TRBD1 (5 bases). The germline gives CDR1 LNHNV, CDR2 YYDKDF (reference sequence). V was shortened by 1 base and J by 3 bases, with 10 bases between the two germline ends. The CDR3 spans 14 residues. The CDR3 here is CATSRGRANYEQYF. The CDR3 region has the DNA TGTGCCACCAGCAGAGGCAGGGCAAACTACGAGCAGTACTTC.

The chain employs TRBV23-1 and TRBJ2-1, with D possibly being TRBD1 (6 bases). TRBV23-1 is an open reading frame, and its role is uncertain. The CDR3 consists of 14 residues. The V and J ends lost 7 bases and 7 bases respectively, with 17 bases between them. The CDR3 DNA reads TGCGCCAGCACAAGGAGTACAGGGTGGAATGAGCAGTTCTTC. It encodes CASTRSTGWNEQFF.